This T cell receptor (beta chain) was documented in a study of PD-L1 blockade in urothelial cancer. As for time point: peripheral blood 6 weeks after treatment start. Assay: immunoSEQ multiplex PCR; the TCRdb copy retains only in-frame clones and omits some. Among tens of thousands of clones listed, approximately 84% were seen once. This CDR3 is 16 amino acids long. Germline trimming cut 6 bases from V and 5 bases from J; bases unmatched to any gene: 11. Germline V CDR1 and CDR2: MRHNA, SNTAGT. The TCR originated in a man aged 65 to 79 with urothelial cancer. The material sequenced was PBMCs, taken around atezolizumab (anti-PD-L1) treatment. This rearrangement joins TRBV6-4 to TRBJ2-5; the match to TRBD1 covers 11 bases. The DNA of the CDR3 is TGTGCCAGCAGGGAAAGATGGACAGGGGGCCTCGAGACCCAGTACTTC. Translation gives CASRERWTGGLETQYF.